This T cell receptor (beta chain) was observed in a study of vaccination and CD4 T cells after COVID-19. The Oncomine TCR Beta short-read assay was what sequenced the DNA obtained from cultured CD4+ T cells. TCRdb fed the PCR reads into MiXCR, producing one record per CDR3 protein. The top ten hold about 25% of the sample, which has 9,500 to 15,000 distinct CDR3 sequences, 30% seen once. In this sample, this clonotype turned up a few times. Its cognate antigen is unknown. Treatment of the sample: approximately nine-day PBMC culture with coronavirus spike peptide pools or control peptides (ViraFEST assay). The CDR3 sequence is 15 residues long. V lost 4 bases and J lost 4, with 11 bases in between. The V gene's germline CDR1 is LNHDA and CDR2 SQIVND (reference sequence).

J is TRBJ2-6 and V is TRBV19, with D tentatively TRBD1 (5 bases). Sample: cultured CD4+ T cells from blood. This clonotype was obtained from a human donor with COVID-19. CDR3 sequence: CASSTQGPGANVLTF. For the CDR3, the DNA is TGTGCCAGTAGTACCCAGGGTCCAGGGGCCAACGTCCTGACTTTC.